The 22 T cell receptor beta chains given below trace back to one sample, sequenced in a study of T cells in Graves' hyperthyroidism and ophthalmopathy. Amplification targeted TCR beta CDR3 regions from RNA transcripts. The primer set for the first-round RT-PCR of the TCR CDR3 was HTBI. MiXCR, run by TCRdb on the multiplex PCR reads, gives a single entry per CDR3 protein. The sample shows about 640,000 distinct CDR3 sequences, about 20% of them seen only once. Sequenced material: blood. The receptors were sampled from a man younger than 40 with Graves' ophthalmopathy.

Here the CDR3 reads CASRQVSGGTGELFF. The DNA for the CDR3 is TGTGCCAGCAGACAAGTTAGCGGGGGCACCGGGGAGCTGTTTTTT. This chain joins TRBV5-6 and TRBJ2-2; the match to TRBD2 covers 9 bases. This CDR3 has 15 amino acids. Germline V gene sequence: CDR1 SGHDT, CDR2 YYEEEE. V was clipped by 5 bases and J by 4 bases; unmatched bases: 6.

In its sample, this clonotype was seen many times. The gene calls are TRBV11-2 and TRBJ2-3; D unclear. Germline V gene data show CDR1 as SGHAT and CDR2 as FQNNGV. The CDR3 covers 13 residues. V was cut by 5 bases and J by 6 bases, with 12 bases left in between. The CDR3 DNA sequence: TGTGCCAGCAGCGCGAAGTGGCGCGATACGCAGTATTTT. Residues: CASSAKWRDTQYF.

This chain joins TRBV5-1 and TRBJ2-3, with D perhaps matching TRBD1 (6 bases). The CDR3 totals 16 residues. Germline-derived CDR1 and CDR2 are SGHRS and YFSETQ. V was shortened by 0 bases and J by 3 bases, with 14 bases between the two germline ends. The CDR3: CASSLEGGIRTDTQYF. For the CDR3, the DNA is TGCGCCAGCAGCTTGGAAGGGGGTATACGGACAGATACGCAGTATTTT.

This clonotype was counted only a few times. This sequence joins TRBV6-1 and TRBJ1-2, with D perhaps TRBD1 (6 bases). The CDR3 runs to 15 residues. V was pared by 5 bases and J by 3 bases, with 16 bases between. The germline V gene encodes CDR1 MNHNS and CDR2 SASEGT. The CDR3 nucleotides read TGTGCCAGCAGTCGGCAGGGGAATGGGTACTATGGCTACACCTTC. Translating gives CASSRQGNGYYGYTF.

The chain carries TRBV19 and TRBJ1-1; weak D call: TRBD1 (5 bases). Trimming took off 6 bases at V and 1 base at J, with 15 bases between the two ends. Germline values: CDR1 LNHDA, CDR2 SQIVND (reference sequence). This CDR3 region has 15 residues. The CDR3 reads CASRTLGTANTEAFF. DNA of the CDR3: TGTGCCAGTAGAACCCTTGGGACGGCGAACACTGAAGCTTTCTTT.

CDR3 sequence (DNA): TGTGCCAGTAGTCCGGGTTACAAAATGCGGGGCTACACCTTC. Translating gives CASSPGYKMRGYTF. The V call is TRBV19, the J call TRBJ1-2; D gene ambiguous. The CDR3 has 14 amino acids. Trimming removed 5 bases from V and 8 bases from J, with 18 bases in between. The germline V gene has CDR1 LNHDA and CDR2 SQIVND (reference sequence).

This clonotype was counted at least ten times. The chain recombines TRBV28 with TRBJ2-7; 7 nucleotides align to TRBD2. This CDR3 contains 12 residues. The V and J ends lost 9 bases and 5 bases, in that order; junction bases with no gene match: 7. Germline V gives CDR1 MDHEN, CDR2 SYDVKM. CDR3 DNA: TGTGCCAGTTCAATGGGGGGGAACGAGCAGTACTTC. It encodes CASSMGGNEQYF.

The gene calls are TRBV20-1 and TRBJ1-1; D is possibly TRBD1 (6 bases). Germline CDR1 is DFQATT and CDR2 is SNEGSKA (reference sequence). V was shortened by 0 bases and J by 5 bases, with 16 bases between the two germline ends. This CDR3 has 15 residues. This chain's CDR3 is CSARDGRGGRTEAFF. CDR3 nucleotide sequence: TGCAGTGCTAGAGATGGAAGGGGGGGAAGAACTGAAGCTTTCTTT.

J is TRBJ1-5 and V is TRBV2; D gene uncertain. Trimming removed 8 bases at V and 6 bases at J, with 8 bases between. CDR1 is SNHLY and CDR2 is FYNNEI in the germline V gene. This CDR3 region has 11 residues. The CDR3 region has the DNA TGTGCCAGCGGCGAAGGTCAGCCCCAGCATTTT. It encodes CASGEGQPQHF.

This clonotype was found a few times. This chain's CDR3 is CASSQDLRTFPNEQFF. The DNA for the CDR3 is TGTGCCAGCAGCCAAGATCTCAGGACATTCCCAAATGAGCAGTTCTTC. The chain carries TRBV3-1 and TRBJ2-1, with a possible D match to TRBD1 (5 bases). CDR3 size: 16 residues. V was pared by 0 bases and J by 7 bases, with 16 bases between. Germline V gene data show CDR1 as LGHDT and CDR2 as YNNKEL (reference sequence).

This clonotype was counted a few times. This rearrangement joins TRBV20-1 to TRBJ2-7; the match to TRBD1 covers 7 bases. This CDR3 contains 15 residues. CDR1 DFQATT and CDR2 SNEGSKA come from the germline V gene (reference sequence). V lost 3 bases and J lost 7; bases outside the gene matches: 15. The CDR3 sequence: CSASQRQGPTGEQYF. CDR3 bases: TGCAGTGCTAGCCAAAGACAGGGTCCTACTGGTGAGCAGTACTTC.

With respect to this clonotype: Because the CDR3 is missing its conserved closing phenylalanine or tryptophan, this is likely a read error. The chain's CDR3 is CASISPGTGNQPQHL. The CDR3 bases are TGTGCCAGCATCTCGCCCGGGACAGGGAATCAGCCCCAGCATCTT. The V and J genes are TRBV28 and TRBJ1-5; TRBD1 aligns across 9 bases. Per the germline V gene, CDR1 is MDHEN and CDR2 is SYDVKM. The CDR3 sequence is 15 residues long. J lost 4 bases, V lost 7 bases, and 8 bases had no gene match.

This clonotype was picked up a small number of times. The J gene is TRBJ1-5, the V gene TRBV11-3, with D maybe TRBD1 (5 bases). CDR1 is SGHNT and CDR2 is YENEEA in the germline V gene. The CDR3 has 14 residues. V was clipped by 1 base and J by 9 bases, with 13 bases between them. The CDR3 sequence is CASSLVPGRSPQHF. CDR3 coding DNA: TGTGCCAGCAGCTTAGTTCCAGGGAGATCGCCCCAGCATTTT.

The chain has TRBV6-1 and TRBJ1-1; weak D call: TRBD1 (5 bases). V was trimmed by 6 bases and J by 7 bases, leaving 18 bases between them. Germline V CDR1 and CDR2: MNHNS, SASEGT. The length of the CDR3 is 14 residues. The CDR3 sequence: CASSGLMLGVEAFF. CDR3 nucleotides: TGTGCCAGCAGCGGCCTTATGTTGGGGGTTGAAGCTTTCTTT.

The rearrangement links TRBV4-3 to TRBJ2-2; D call uncertain. The ends were cut back, 1 base at V and 6 bases at J, with 9 bases in the middle. The CDR3 runs to 14 residues. CDR1 LGHNA and CDR2 YSLEER come from the germline V gene. CDR3 loop: CASSQVGNPGELFF. The CDR3 region has the DNA TGCGCCAGCAGCCAAGTCGGTAACCCCGGGGAGCTGTTTTTT.

This clonotype came up a few times. The CDR3 loop reads CASKGLARGTGELFF. The CDR3 DNA reads TGTGCCAGCAAGGGACTAGCGAGGGGGACCGGGGAGCTGTTTTTT. This rearrangement joins TRBV10-3 to TRBJ2-2; TRBD2 aligns across 10 bases. The ends lost 10 bases at V and 5 bases at J; junction bases unmatched: 10. Germline lookup yields CDR1 ENHRY and CDR2 SYGVKD. This CDR3 contains 15 residues.

This clonotype was detected only a few times. The chain employs TRBV6-2 or TRBV6-3 and TRBJ2-6; D is uncertain. Germline V CDR1 and CDR2: MNHEY, SVGEGT. V was trimmed by 4 bases and J by 1 base, leaving 8 bases between them. The CDR3 has 15 residues. CDR3 loop: CASSWGDSGANVLTF. CDR3 nucleotides: TGTGCCAGCAGTTGGGGTGATTCTGGGGCCAACGTCCTGACTTTC.

This clonotype was seen repeatedly, ten times or more. The genes are TRBV28 and TRBJ2-3; D is possibly TRBD2 (5 bases). The V gene lost 4 bases and the J gene lost 4 bases, with 18 bases spanning the gap. Germline V CDR1 and CDR2: MDHEN, SYDVKM. CDR3 size: 16 residues. CDR3 sequence: CASSSTRVRLADTQYF. The CDR3 coding sequence is TGTGCCAGCAGTTCGACGAGGGTACGTCTCGCAGATACGCAGTATTTT.

This chain links TRBV27 with TRBJ2-1, with 10 positions matching TRBD2. Germline loops: CDR1 MNHEY, CDR2 SMNVEV (reference sequence). V gave up 2 bases and J gave up 8 bases; unmatched junction bases: 6. This CDR3 spans 15 amino acids. The DNA of the CDR3 is TGTGCCAGCAGTTTACGAGCGGGAGGGCCCCATGAGCAGTTCTTC. This encodes CASSLRAGGPHEQFF.

A few counts support this clonotype. V is TRBV5-1 and J is TRBJ2-2, with D tentatively TRBD1 or TRBD2 (5 bases each). The V gene's germline CDR1 is SGHRS and CDR2 YFSETQ. The CDR3 consists of 16 residues. The V gene lost 4 bases and the J gene lost 0 bases, with 13 bases spanning the gap. CDR3 protein: CASSPGTQTNTGELFF. The CDR3 nucleotides are TGCGCCAGCAGCCCCGGGACGCAGACGAACACCGGGGAGCTGTTTTTT.

This clonotype has a count of ten or more. CDR3 sequence reads: CASSSLRGNTEAFF. In nucleotides, the CDR3 is TGTGCCAGCAGCTCCCTGAGGGGGAACACTGAAGCTTTCTTT. The chain links TRBV11-2 to TRBJ1-1, with TRBD1 as a possible D gene (5 bases). Germline CDR1 and CDR2: SGHAT and FQNNGV. The V gene lost 4 bases and the J gene lost 1 base, with 10 bases spanning the gap. This CDR3 region has 14 residues. The variable domain in full, with the rest retrieved from reference TRBV11-2 and TRBJ1-1, is EAGVAQSPRYKIIEKRQSVAFWCNPISGHATLYWYQQILGQGPKLLIQFQNNGVVDDSQLPKDRFSAERLKGVDSTLKIQPAKLEDSAVYLCASSSLRGNTEAFFGQGTRLTVV.

There are a few counts of this clonotype. V usage is TRBV19 and J usage is TRBJ2-1; no clear D. The germline V and J ends were trimmed by 4 bases and 0 bases, with 7 bases remaining between them. This CDR3 contains 14 residues. Germline V lookup: CDR1 LNHDA, CDR2 SQIVND (reference sequence). CDR3 residues: CASSTVHSYNEQFF. The CDR3 nucleotides are TGTGCCAGTAGTACGGTTCACTCCTACAATGAGCAGTTCTTC.